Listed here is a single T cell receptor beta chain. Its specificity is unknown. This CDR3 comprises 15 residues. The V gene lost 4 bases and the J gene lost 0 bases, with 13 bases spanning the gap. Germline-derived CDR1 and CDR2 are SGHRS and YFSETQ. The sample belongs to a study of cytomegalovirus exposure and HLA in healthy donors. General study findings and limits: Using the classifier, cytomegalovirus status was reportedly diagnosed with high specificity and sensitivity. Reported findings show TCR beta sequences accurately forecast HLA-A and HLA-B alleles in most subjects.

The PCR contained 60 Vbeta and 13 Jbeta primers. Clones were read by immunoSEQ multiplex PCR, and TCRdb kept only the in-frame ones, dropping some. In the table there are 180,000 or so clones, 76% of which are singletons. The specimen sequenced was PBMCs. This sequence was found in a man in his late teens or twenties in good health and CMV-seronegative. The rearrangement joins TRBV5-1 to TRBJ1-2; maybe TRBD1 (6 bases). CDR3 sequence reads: CASSPTGFANYGYTF. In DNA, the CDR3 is TGCGCCAGCAGCCCAACAGGGTTCGCTAACTATGGCTACACCTTC.